The T cell receptor (beta chain) under discussion was sequenced for a study of blood T cell repertoires in COVID-19. Study summary: There were acute and convalescent COVID-19 samples, and they came from the United States, Italy and Spain. PBMCs, B-cell-depleted T cells, or T cells provided the cDNA or gDNA that made up the material.

Original analysis: Reference gene primers were amplified, and this amplification served to estimate nucleated cell counts. The repertoire was sequenced with immunoSEQ multiplex PCR; TCRdb's copy has only in-frame clones and lacks some. The DNA was the basis for D and trimming; V, J and clone size are from that table. This sample yields about 330,000 clones, of which 70% to 90% are seen a single time; under 4.5% belongs to the top ten. Trimming left V 1 base short and J 0 bases short, with 15 bases between. Germline CDR1 MGHRA, CDR2 YSYEKL. The CDR3 consists of 18 residues. The J gene is TRBJ1-4, the V gene TRBV4-1, with D tentatively TRBD1 (5 bases). Sequencing was performed on peripheral blood. The clonotype comes from a woman aged 45-65 years with active or convalescent COVID-19. The CDR3 coding sequence is TGCGCCAGCAGCCAAGGCCCCGGAGGGGTTACAACTAATGAAAAACTGTTTTTT. Its protein product is CASSQGPGGVTTNEKLFF.